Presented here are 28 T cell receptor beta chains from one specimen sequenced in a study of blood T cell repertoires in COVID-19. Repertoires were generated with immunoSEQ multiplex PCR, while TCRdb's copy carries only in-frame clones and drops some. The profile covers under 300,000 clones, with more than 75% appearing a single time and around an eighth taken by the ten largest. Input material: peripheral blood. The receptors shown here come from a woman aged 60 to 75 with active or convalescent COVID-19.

For the CDR3, the DNA is TGTGCCAGCACCTCCACCGGGACAACTAACTATGGCTACACCTTC. Translation: CASTSTGTTNYGYTF. The J gene is TRBJ1-2, the V gene TRBV6-5; tentatively, D is TRBD1 (6 bases). The germline CDR1 and CDR2 sequences are MNHEY and SVGAGI. This CDR3 region has 15 residues. The V end lost 7 bases, the J end lost 0 bases, and 15 bases lay between the germline ends.

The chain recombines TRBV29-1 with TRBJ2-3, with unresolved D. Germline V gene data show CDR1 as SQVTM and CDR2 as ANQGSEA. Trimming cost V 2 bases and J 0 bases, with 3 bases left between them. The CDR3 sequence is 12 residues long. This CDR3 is CSVERSTDTQYF. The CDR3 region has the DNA TGCAGCGTTGAACGGAGCACAGATACGCAGTATTTT.

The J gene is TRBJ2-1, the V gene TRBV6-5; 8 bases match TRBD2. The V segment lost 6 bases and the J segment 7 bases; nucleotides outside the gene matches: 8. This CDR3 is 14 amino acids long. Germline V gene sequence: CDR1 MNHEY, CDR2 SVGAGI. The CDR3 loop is CASRPSGPFNEQFF. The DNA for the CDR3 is TGTGCCAGCAGGCCTAGCGGGCCATTTAATGAGCAGTTCTTC.

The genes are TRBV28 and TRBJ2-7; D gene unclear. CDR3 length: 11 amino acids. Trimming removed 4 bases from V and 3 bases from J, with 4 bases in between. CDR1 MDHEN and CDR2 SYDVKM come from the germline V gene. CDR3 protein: CASSSLYEQYF. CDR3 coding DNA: TGTGCCAGCAGTTCCCTCTACGAGCAGTACTTC.

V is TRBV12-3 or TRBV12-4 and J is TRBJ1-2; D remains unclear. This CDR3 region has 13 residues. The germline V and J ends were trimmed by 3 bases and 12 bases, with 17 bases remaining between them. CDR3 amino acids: CASSLVQVGFHTF. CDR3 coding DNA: TGTGCCAGCAGTTTGGTGCAGGTTGGGTTCCACACCTTC.

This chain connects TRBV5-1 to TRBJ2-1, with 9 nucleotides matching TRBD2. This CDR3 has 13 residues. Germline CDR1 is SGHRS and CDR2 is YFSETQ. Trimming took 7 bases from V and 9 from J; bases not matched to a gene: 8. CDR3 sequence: CASGAGGPGEQFF. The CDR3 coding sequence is TGCGCCAGCGGAGCGGGGGGACCGGGTGAGCAGTTCTTC.

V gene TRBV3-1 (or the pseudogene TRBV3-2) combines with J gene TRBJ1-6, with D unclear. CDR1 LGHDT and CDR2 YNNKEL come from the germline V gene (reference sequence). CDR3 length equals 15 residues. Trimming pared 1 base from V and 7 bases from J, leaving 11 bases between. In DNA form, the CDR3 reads TGTGCCAGCAGCCAAGGGCGTCGGGAGAATTCACCCCTCCACTTT. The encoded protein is CASSQGRRENSPLHF.

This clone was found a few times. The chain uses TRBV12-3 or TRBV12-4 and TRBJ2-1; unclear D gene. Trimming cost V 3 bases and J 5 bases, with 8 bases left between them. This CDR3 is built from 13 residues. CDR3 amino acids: CASSLGPNNEQFF. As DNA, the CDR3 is TGTGCCAGCAGTTTGGGCCCCAACAATGAGCAGTTCTTC.

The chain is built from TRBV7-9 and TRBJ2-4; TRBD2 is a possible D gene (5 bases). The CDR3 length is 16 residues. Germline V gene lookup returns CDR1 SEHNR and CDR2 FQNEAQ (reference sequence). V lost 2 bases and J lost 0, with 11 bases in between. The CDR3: CASSLSLGRAKNIQYF. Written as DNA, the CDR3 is TGTGCCAGCAGCTTATCATTAGGGAGAGCCAAAAACATTCAGTACTTC.

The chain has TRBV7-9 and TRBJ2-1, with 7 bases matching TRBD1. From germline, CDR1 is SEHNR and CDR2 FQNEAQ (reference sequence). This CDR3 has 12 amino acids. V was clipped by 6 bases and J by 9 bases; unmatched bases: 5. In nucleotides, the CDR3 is TGTGCCAGCAGACCGACAGGGAGTGAGCAGTTCTTC. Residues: CASRPTGSEQFF.

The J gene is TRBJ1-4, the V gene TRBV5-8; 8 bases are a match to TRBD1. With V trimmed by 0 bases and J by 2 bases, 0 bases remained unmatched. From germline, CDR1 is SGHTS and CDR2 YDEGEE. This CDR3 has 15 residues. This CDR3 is CASSLGTGTNEKLFF. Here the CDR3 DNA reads TGTGCCAGCAGCTTGGGGACAGGGACTAATGAAAAACTGTTTTTT. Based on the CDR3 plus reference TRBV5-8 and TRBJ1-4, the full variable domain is EAGVTQSPTHLIKTRGQQATLRCSPISGHTSVYWYQQALGLGLQFLLWYDEGEERNRGNFPPRFSGRQFPNYSSELNVNALELEDSALYLCASSLGTGTNEKLFFGSGTQLSVL.

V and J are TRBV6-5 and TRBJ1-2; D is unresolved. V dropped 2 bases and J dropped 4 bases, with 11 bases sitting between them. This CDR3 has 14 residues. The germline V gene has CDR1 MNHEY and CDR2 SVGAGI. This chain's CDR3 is CASSYIGRAYGYTF. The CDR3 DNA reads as TGTGCCAGCAGTTACATTGGGAGAGCCTATGGCTACACCTTC.

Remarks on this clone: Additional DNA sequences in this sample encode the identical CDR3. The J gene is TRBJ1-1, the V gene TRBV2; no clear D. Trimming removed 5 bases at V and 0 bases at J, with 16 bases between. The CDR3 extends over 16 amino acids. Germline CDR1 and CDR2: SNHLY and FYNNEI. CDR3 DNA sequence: TGTGCCAGCAGTCCCCCTACTGACACCATGAACACTGAAGCTTTCTTT. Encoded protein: CASSPPTDTMNTEAFF.

CDR3 DNA: TGTGCCAGCAGCGCCCGCACCGGGGGTCCTAGCGAGCAGTACTTC. Amino acids: CASSARTGGPSEQYF. The chain links TRBV11-1 to TRBJ2-7; D is perhaps TRBD2 (6 bases). V gave up 5 bases and J gave up 6 bases, with 20 bases separating them. The CDR3 has 15 residues. Looked up from germline, CDR1 is SGHAT and CDR2 is FQDESV (reference sequence).

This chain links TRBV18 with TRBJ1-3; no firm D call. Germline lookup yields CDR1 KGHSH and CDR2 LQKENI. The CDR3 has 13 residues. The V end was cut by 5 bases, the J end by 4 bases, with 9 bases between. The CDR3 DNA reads TGTGCCAGCTCAACGGGATCGGGAAACACCATATATTTT. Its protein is CASSTGSGNTIYF.

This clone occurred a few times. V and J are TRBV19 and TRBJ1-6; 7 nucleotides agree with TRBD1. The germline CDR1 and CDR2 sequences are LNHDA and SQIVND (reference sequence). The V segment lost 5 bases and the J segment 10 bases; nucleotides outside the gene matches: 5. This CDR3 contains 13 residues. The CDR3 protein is CASSVKQGSPLHF. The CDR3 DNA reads TGTGCCAGTAGTGTAAAACAGGGGTCACCCCTCCACTTT.

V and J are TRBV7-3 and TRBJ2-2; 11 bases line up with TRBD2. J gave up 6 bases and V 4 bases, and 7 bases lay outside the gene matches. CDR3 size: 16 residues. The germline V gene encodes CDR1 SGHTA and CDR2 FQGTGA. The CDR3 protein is CASSSRLAGSPGELFF. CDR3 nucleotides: TGTGCCAGCAGCTCCAGACTAGCGGGGTCCCCCGGGGAGCTGTTTTTT.

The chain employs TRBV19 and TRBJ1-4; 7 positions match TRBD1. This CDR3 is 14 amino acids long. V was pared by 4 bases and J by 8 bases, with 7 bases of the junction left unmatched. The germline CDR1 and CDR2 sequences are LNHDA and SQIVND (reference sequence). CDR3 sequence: CASSTTGAVEKLFF. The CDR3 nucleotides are TGTGCCAGTAGTACCACAGGGGCCGTGGAAAAACTGTTTTTT. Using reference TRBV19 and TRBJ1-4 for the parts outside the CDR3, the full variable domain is DGGITQSPKYLFRKEGQNVTLSCEQNLNHDAMYWYRQDPGQGLRLIYYSQIVNDFQKGDIAEGYSVSREKKESFPLTVTSAQKNPTAFYLCASSTTGAVEKLFFGSGTQLSVL.

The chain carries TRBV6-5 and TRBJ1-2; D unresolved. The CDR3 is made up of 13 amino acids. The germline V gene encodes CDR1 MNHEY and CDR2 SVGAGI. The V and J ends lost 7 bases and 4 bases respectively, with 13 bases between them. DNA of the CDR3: TGTGCCAGCACCCAGAGGGAGTCCTATGGCTACACCTTC. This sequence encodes CASTQRESYGYTF.

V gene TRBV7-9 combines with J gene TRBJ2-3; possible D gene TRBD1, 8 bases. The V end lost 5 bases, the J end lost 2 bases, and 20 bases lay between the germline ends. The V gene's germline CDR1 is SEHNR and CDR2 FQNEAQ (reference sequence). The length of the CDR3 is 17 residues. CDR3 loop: CASSPRGRGPSTDTQYF. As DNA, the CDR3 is TGTGCCAGCAGCCCCAGGGGGCGGGGGCCCTCCACAGATACGCAGTATTTT.

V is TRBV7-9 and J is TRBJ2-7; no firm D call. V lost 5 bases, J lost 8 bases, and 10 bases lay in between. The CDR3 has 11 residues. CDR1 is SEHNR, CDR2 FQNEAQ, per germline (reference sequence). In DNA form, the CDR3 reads TGTGCCAGCAGCACCTCTACGAAGCAGTACTTC. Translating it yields CASSTSTKQYF.

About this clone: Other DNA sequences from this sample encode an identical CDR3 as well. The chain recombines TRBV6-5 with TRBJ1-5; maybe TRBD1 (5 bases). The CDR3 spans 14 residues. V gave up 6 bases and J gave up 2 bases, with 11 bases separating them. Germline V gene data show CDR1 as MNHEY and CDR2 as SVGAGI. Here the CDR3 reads CASRGGGGNQPQHF. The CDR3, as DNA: TGTGCCAGCAGGGGCGGGGGGGGCAATCAGCCCCAGCATTTT.

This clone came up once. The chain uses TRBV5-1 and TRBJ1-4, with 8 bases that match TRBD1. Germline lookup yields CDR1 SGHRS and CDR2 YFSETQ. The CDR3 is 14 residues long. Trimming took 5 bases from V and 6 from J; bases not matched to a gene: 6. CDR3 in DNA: TGCGCCAGCAGTTTTCAGGGGGCGGATGAAAAACTGTTTTTT. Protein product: CASSFQGADEKLFF.

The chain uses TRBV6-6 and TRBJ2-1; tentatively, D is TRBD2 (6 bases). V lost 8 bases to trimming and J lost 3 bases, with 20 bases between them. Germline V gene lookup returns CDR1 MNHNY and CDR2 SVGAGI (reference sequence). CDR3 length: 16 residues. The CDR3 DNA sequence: TGTGCCAGCCGGGTCTCGGGCGGGGCAGGCTACAATGAGCAGTTCTTC. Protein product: CASRVSGGAGYNEQFF.

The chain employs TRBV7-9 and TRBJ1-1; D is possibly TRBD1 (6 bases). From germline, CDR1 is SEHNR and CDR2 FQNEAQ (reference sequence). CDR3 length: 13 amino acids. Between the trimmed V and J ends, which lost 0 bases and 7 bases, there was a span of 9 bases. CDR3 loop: CASSLAQGDEAFF. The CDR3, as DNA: TGTGCCAGCAGCTTAGCACAGGGTGATGAAGCTTTCTTT.

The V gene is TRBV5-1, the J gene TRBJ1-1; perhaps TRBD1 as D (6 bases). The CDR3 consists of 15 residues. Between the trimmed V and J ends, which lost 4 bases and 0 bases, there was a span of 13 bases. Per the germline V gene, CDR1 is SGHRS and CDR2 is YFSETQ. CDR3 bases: TGCGCCAGCAGCCCCTTGGGGGCCATGAACACTGAAGCTTTCTTT. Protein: CASSPLGAMNTEAFF.

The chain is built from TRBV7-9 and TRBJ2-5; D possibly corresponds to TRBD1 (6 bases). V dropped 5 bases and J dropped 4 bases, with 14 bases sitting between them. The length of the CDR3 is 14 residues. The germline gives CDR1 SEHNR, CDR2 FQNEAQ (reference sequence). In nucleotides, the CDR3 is TGTGCCAGCAGCCTTACTGGGGGCAGAGAGACCCAGTACTTC. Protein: CASSLTGGRETQYF.

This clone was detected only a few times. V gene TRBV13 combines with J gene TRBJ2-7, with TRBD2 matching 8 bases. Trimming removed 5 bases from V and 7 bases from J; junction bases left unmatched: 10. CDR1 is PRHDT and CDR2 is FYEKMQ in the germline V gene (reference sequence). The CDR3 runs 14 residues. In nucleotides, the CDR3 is TGTGCCAGCAGCCCGAACCCCCGGGGGGGGGAGCAGTACTTC. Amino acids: CASSPNPRGGEQYF.